The 5 T cell receptor beta chains below were found in one sample sequenced in a study of liver allograft versus peripheral blood T cells. Overall study: Graft-liver T cell receptor repertoires were compared against recipient peripheral blood repertoires.

Using its own MiXCR run on the reads, TCRdb lists one record per CDR3 protein. The sample lists fewer than 15,000 distinct CDR3 sequences, roughly 18% occurring once. The receptors here all came from a human patient who had a liver transplant. T cells may partly derive from the graft donor.

This clonotype appeared many times. The chain joins TRBV6-6 to TRBJ1-3; tentative D call: TRBD1 (5 bases). V was pared by 2 bases and J by 1 base, with 12 bases between. CDR3 length equals 16 residues. Per germline, CDR1 MNHNY and CDR2 SVGAGI (reference sequence). The CDR3, as DNA: TGTGCCAGCAGTTACGGGGACGAGACGTCTGGAAACACCATATATTTT. It codes for CASSYGDETSGNTIYF.

The table lists this clonotype with many counts. V is TRBV5-4 and J is TRBJ2-2; either TRBD1 or TRBD2 may supply D (5 bases each). From germline, CDR1 is SGHNT and CDR2 YYREEE (reference sequence). This CDR3 is built from 15 residues. Trimming pared 3 bases from V and 0 bases from J, leaving 9 bases between. Written as DNA, the CDR3 is TGTGCCAGCAGCTCCCGGGGACCGAACACCGGGGAGCTGTTTTTT. Translated: CASSSRGPNTGELFF.

CDR3 sequence reads: CASSHRERGNTIYF. CDR3 in DNA: TGTGCCAGCAGCCATAGGGAGAGGGGAAACACCATATATTTT. J is TRBJ1-3 and V is TRBV3-1, with D unclear. The CDR3 contains 14 residues. Germline loops: CDR1 LGHDT, CDR2 YNNKEL (reference sequence). V was shortened by 3 bases and J by 4 bases, with 10 bases between the two germline ends.

This chain connects TRBV5-4 to TRBJ2-3; no firm D call. The length of the CDR3 is 16 residues. Germline values: CDR1 SGHNT, CDR2 YYREEE (reference sequence). V was trimmed by 0 bases and J by 0 bases, leaving 11 bases between them. CDR3 DNA sequence: TGTGCCAGCAGCTTGGGGGCCGGCGTCAGCACAGATACGCAGTATTTT. Encoded protein: CASSLGAGVSTDTQYF.

This clonotype has more than one count but fewer than ten. The chain carries TRBV27 and TRBJ2-5, with D tentatively TRBD2 (5 bases). Germline-derived CDR1 and CDR2 are MNHEY and SMNVEV (reference sequence). This CDR3 is 17 amino acids long. Trimming stripped 6 bases from V and 4 bases from J, with 24 bases between. Here the CDR3 reads CASSPRRPGRVGETQYF. DNA for the CDR3: TGTGCCAGCAGCCCCCGCCGCCCTGGGAGAGTGGGAGAGACCCAGTACTTC.